This paragraph reports one TCR beta chain. Method: immunoSEQ multiplex PCR; TCRdb's copy keeps in-frame clones and lacks some. This sample carries 70,000 to 90,000 clones, 75% to 90% of them seen once, and the ten largest clones take less than 7.5%. This CDR3 is 15 amino acids long. Trimming left V 5 bases short and J 4 bases short, with 17 bases between. CDR1 and CDR2 (germline): SGHAT, FQDESV (reference sequence). This sample is drawn from a study of glioma-infiltrating T cells after dendritic cell vaccination. Time point meaning: after dendritic cell vaccination, including at tumor progression/relapse. PBMC sampling occurred before vaccination, two weeks after the third dose, and at progression.

This clonotype was obtained from a human donor with glioblastoma. Material: blood, obtained after dendritic cell vaccination. This rearrangement joins TRBV11-1 to TRBJ2-5; maybe TRBD1 (6 bases). CDR3 amino acids: CASSPLTGRGETQYF. CDR3 sequence (DNA): TGTGCCAGCAGCCCCCTGACAGGCCGCGGAGAGACCCAGTACTTC.